One T cell receptor beta chain is described in this entry. Only in-frame clones appear in the TCRdb table, and some are missing; sequencing was by immunoSEQ multiplex PCR. The data show some 200,000 clones, around 84% seen once. This sample is part of a study of blood T cell repertoires in COVID-19. Study-level information: Both acute and convalescent COVID-19 samples were obtained from the United States, Italy and Spain.

The CDR3 spans 15 residues. V dropped 0 bases and J dropped 7; count of bases not matched to a gene: 6. Germline lookup yields CDR1 LGHDT and CDR2 YNNKEL (reference sequence). The sequenced sample consisted of peripheral blood. The TCR comes from a human donor in a cohort sampled during active COVID-19. V gene TRBV3-1 (or the pseudogene TRBV3-2) combines with J gene TRBJ1-5; 7 nucleotides agree with TRBD1. The CDR3 here is CASSQDRAGGQPQHF. CDR3 nucleotide sequence: TGTGCCAGCAGCCAAGATCGGGCAGGGGGACAGCCCCAGCATTTT.